What follows are 2 T cell receptor beta chains derived from one specimen sequenced in a study of blood T cell repertoires in COVID-19. Some clones are missing from TCRdb's copy, which holds only in-frame ones; the method was immunoSEQ multiplex PCR. The sample shows about 61,000 clones, roughly 86% of them seen only once. The specimen was peripheral blood. The source of these receptors is a woman in her forties or fifties with active or convalescent COVID-19.

The V gene is TRBV19, the J gene TRBJ1-2, with D possibly matching TRBD1 (5 bases). This CDR3 contains 17 residues. V was clipped by 3 bases and J by 4 bases, with 21 bases between them. Per germline, CDR1 LNHDA and CDR2 SQIVND (reference sequence). The CDR3 region is CASSIRRTIEMSYGYTF. The CDR3 coding sequence is TGTGCCAGTAGTATTCGGCGGACAATCGAGATGAGCTATGGCTACACCTTC.

The rearrangement joins TRBV5-5 to TRBJ2-1, with 9 bases matching TRBD2. In germline, CDR1 is SGHKS, CDR2 YYEKEE (reference sequence). CDR3 length equals 14 residues. The V gene end was trimmed by 2 bases and the J gene end by 8 bases; junction bases not matched to a gene: 5. This chain's CDR3 is CASSFQREEDEQFF. In DNA form, the CDR3 reads TGTGCCAGCAGCTTTCAGCGGGAGGAAGATGAGCAGTTCTTC.